The TCR beta chain described here comes from a study of Graves' ophthalmopathy and Graves' hyperthyroidism. Using RNA transcripts, the TCR beta CDR3 regions were amplified. Following a first-round RT-PCR that used HTBI primers, a second-round multiplex PCR was carried out. TCRdb reprocessed the multiplex PCR reads via MiXCR and lists one record per CDR3 protein. The sample has a few hundred thousand distinct CDR3 sequences; 17% are singletons. The CDR3 loop spans 14 amino acids. Germline loops: CDR1 SGHRS, CDR2 YFSETQ. With respect to this clonotype: Its target is not known.

Clinical symptoms and serum thyroxine were used for diagnosis; TRAb, thyroid ultrasound and orbital computed tomography were also relied on. General study points: Prediction of ophthalmopathy progression reached about 65% sensitivity and around 76% specificity.

This clonotype was sampled from an adult man with Graves' ophthalmopathy. V usage is TRBV5-1 and J usage is TRBJ2-7; the D is unclear. Sequenced: peripheral blood. In nucleotides, the CDR3 is TGCGCTTGCAGCTCCAGATCCTCCTACGATGTGCAGTACTTC. It specifies CACSSRSSYDVQYF.